Below, 27 T cell receptor beta chains from the same sample are listed, as sequenced in a study of B cell selection in AIRE deficiency. Sorting defined conventional CD4 T cells as CD4+CD127+. TCRdb's table, derived via immunoSEQ multiplex PCR, lists solely in-frame clones and lacks some. The sample includes some 24,000 clones, about 95% of them seen just once. Sequencing was carried out using CD4+CD127+ conventional T cells sorted from PBMCs. Receptor source: a human donor in good health.

This clone has a single count. The chain recombines TRBV10-3 with TRBJ2-5, with 7 bases lining up with TRBD2. The CDR3 is made up of 16 amino acids. V lost 3 bases and J lost 4; bases outside the gene matches: 11. Germline CDR1 ENHRY, CDR2 SYGVKD. The CDR3 region has the DNA TGTGCCATCAGTGATAGGATGCAGCGGGGAAGAGAGACCCAGTACTTC. Translation: CAISDRMQRGRETQYF.

The chain uses TRBV11-1 and TRBJ2-5; a possible D gene is TRBD2 (6 bases). Between the trimmed V and J ends, which lost 2 bases and 7 bases, there was a span of 11 bases. Germline CDR1 SGHAT, CDR2 FQDESV (reference sequence). The CDR3 contains 13 residues. The CDR3 reads CASSLREAGTQYF. The DNA for the CDR3 is TGTGCCAGCAGCTTAAGGGAGGCTGGGACCCAGTACTTC. The full variable domain, its missing parts supplied by reference TRBV11-1 and TRBJ2-5, is EAEVAQSPRYKITEKSQAVAFWCDPISGHATLYWYRQILGQGPELLVQFQDESVVDDSQLPKDRFSAERLKGVDSTLKIQPAELGDSAMYLCASSLREAGTQYFGPGTRLLVL.

CDR3 loop: CASSSGVVGSPLHF. The CDR3 nucleotides read TGTGCCAGCAGTTCGGGGGTGGTTGGTTCACCCCTCCACTTT. The chain recombines TRBV9 with TRBJ1-6; maybe TRBD1 (5 bases). Germline values: CDR1 SGDLS, CDR2 YYNGEE. The CDR3 runs 14 residues. The germline V and J ends were trimmed by 5 bases and 9 bases, with 15 bases remaining between them.

The V call is TRBV28, the J call TRBJ2-5, with 12 bases lining up with TRBD2. The V segment lost 6 bases and the J segment 5 bases; nucleotides outside the gene matches: 10. CDR1 is MDHEN, CDR2 SYDVKM, per germline. The CDR3 spans 16 residues. In nucleotides, the CDR3 is TGTGCCAGCAGCCTTGGGCTAGCGGGAGGGTGGGAGACCCAGTACTTC. It yields the protein CASSLGLAGGWETQYF.

The chain employs TRBV7-8 and TRBJ1-5, with D possibly being TRBD1 (6 bases). Trimming cost V 2 bases and J 1 base, with 12 bases left between them. The germline gives CDR1 SGHVS, CDR2 FQNEAQ. This CDR3 is 16 amino acids long. The CDR3: CASSLLQGISNQPQHF. CDR3 sequence (DNA): TGTGCCAGCAGCTTACTACAGGGTATAAGCAATCAGCCCCAGCATTTT.

This rearrangement joins TRBV7-2 to TRBJ1-6; D not certain. The CDR3 is 15 residues long. CDR1 SGHTA and CDR2 FQGNSA come from the germline V gene. V gave up 5 bases and J gave up 7 bases, with 15 bases separating them. In nucleotides, the CDR3 is TGTGCCAGCAGCCAGGTTGGCCAATACAATTCACCCCTCCACTTT. Protein sequence: CASSQVGQYNSPLHF.

CDR3 in DNA: TGTGCCAGCAGTTACCAACCGGGACAGGGGGCGGGCGAGCAGTACTTC. Amino acid sequence: CASSYQPGQGAGEQYF. This chain joins TRBV6-5 and TRBJ2-7; 12 nucleotides match TRBD1. The germline V gene has CDR1 MNHEY and CDR2 SVGAGI. J gave up 6 bases and V 2 bases, and 8 bases lay outside the gene matches. This CDR3 is 16 amino acids long.

The sample holds one count of this clone. The chain combines TRBV19 with TRBJ2-2; 8 nucleotides match TRBD2. This CDR3 spans 13 amino acids. Looked up from germline, CDR1 is LNHDA and CDR2 is SQIVND (reference sequence). For the CDR3, the DNA is TGTGGTAGCGGGACCTCCAACACCGGGGAGCTGTTTTTT. Protein product: CGSGTSNTGELFF.

V and J are TRBV10-3 and TRBJ2-1; 9 nucleotides agree with TRBD2. After removal of 9 bases from V and 8 bases from J, the junction contained 8 bases not matched to a gene. The CDR3 extends over 13 amino acids. Germline V gene data show CDR1 as ENHRY and CDR2 as SYGVKD. The CDR3: CAINSGSTDEQFF. CDR3 DNA: TGTGCCATTAATAGCGGGAGCACGGATGAGCAGTTCTTC.

The chain couples TRBV19 to TRBJ2-1; 10 bases are a match to TRBD2. The V gene end was trimmed by 1 base and the J gene end by 4 bases; junction bases not matched to a gene: 7. CDR3 length equals 17 residues. Germline values: CDR1 LNHDA, CDR2 SQIVND (reference sequence). CDR3 DNA: TGTGCCAGTAGTATAGGAGCGGGAGGGCCTTTTTACAATGAGCAGTTCTTC. This translates into CASSIGAGGPFYNEQFF.

The V gene is TRBV6-5, the J gene TRBJ1-1; weak D call: TRBD1 (6 bases). Trimming pared 7 bases from V and 0 bases from J, leaving 12 bases between. Germline CDR1 MNHEY, CDR2 SVGAGI. The CDR3 has 14 amino acids. CDR3 DNA sequence: TGTGCCAGCAAAGAACACAGGGTGAACACTGAAGCTTTCTTT. Translating gives CASKEHRVNTEAFF.

The gene calls are TRBV27 and TRBJ2-1, with D unclear. Germline assignment: CDR1 MNHEY and CDR2 SMNVEV (reference sequence). The CDR3 is 11 amino acids. V lost 2 bases to trimming and J lost 11 bases, with 7 bases between them. As DNA, the CDR3 is TGTGCCAGCAGTTTAGCGACCCAGCAGTTCTTC. It yields the protein CASSLATQQFF.

The rearrangement joins TRBV27 to TRBJ2-1; perhaps TRBD1 as D (5 bases). The CDR3 spans 18 residues. Between the trimmed V and J ends, which lost 5 bases and 1 base, there was a span of 21 bases. Germline V gene lookup returns CDR1 MNHEY and CDR2 SMNVEV (reference sequence). In nucleotides, the CDR3 is TGTGCCAGCAGTGGGGCGCGGCTATCTAGTTCGTCCTACAATGAGCAGTTCTTC. This translates into CASSGARLSSSSYNEQFF.

The chain links TRBV15 to TRBJ1-2; the D is unclear. Germline V gene lookup returns CDR1 LNHNV and CDR2 YYDKDF (reference sequence). With 5 bases removed from V and 2 bases from J, the gap between germline ends came to 12 bases. This CDR3 is built from 14 residues. In nucleotides, the CDR3 is TGTGCCACCAGCTTAAGCACAGCGAACTATGGCTACACCTTC. Amino acids: CATSLSTANYGYTF.

This chain uses TRBV6-1 with TRBJ2-3; 8 positions agree with TRBD2. Per the germline V gene, CDR1 is MNHNS and CDR2 is SASEGT. This CDR3 spans 21 amino acids. V dropped 2 bases and J dropped 5; count of bases not matched to a gene: 24. CDR3 nucleotides: TGTGCCAGCAGTGAACGGACGACAAGTCTCAGCGGGAGCCAGAGGGGAGATACGCAGTATTTT. Translation gives CASSERTTSLSGSQRGDTQYF.

The V call is TRBV5-4, the J call TRBJ2-5, with 12 bases lining up with TRBD2. The germline gives CDR1 SGHNT, CDR2 YYREEE (reference sequence). CDR3 size: 20 residues. With V trimmed by 0 bases and J by 1 base, 13 bases remained unmatched. CDR3 sequence: CASSLGPWTSGNHPQETQYF. CDR3 bases: TGTGCCAGCAGCTTGGGCCCTTGGACTAGCGGGAATCACCCCCAAGAGACCCAGTACTTC.

The chain has TRBV7-2 and TRBJ2-5, with 10 nucleotides matching TRBD2. CDR1 is SGHTA and CDR2 is FQGNSA in the germline V gene. The V gene end was trimmed by 1 base and the J gene end by 4 bases; junction bases not matched to a gene: 3. The CDR3 covers 15 residues. CDR3 DNA sequence: TGTGCCAGCAGCTTAGGGCTAGCGGGAGTAGAGACCCAGTACTTC. Protein product: CASSLGLAGVETQYF.

This clone was seen a single time. This chain connects TRBV15 to TRBJ2-5, with D perhaps TRBD2 (6 bases). Germline values: CDR1 LNHNV, CDR2 YYDKDF (reference sequence). The V and J ends lost 0 bases and 7 bases respectively, with 18 bases between them. There are 16 residues in the CDR3. The CDR3, as DNA: TGTGCCACCAGCAGAGATCTAGCGACCGGGGTGGGGACCCAGTACTTC. Protein product: CATSRDLATGVGTQYF.

The rearrangement uses TRBV9 and TRBJ2-3, with D tentatively TRBD1 or TRBD2 (5 bases each). This CDR3 has 15 residues. Germline values: CDR1 SGDLS, CDR2 YYNGEE. V was trimmed by 2 bases and J by 6 bases, leaving 16 bases between them. The CDR3 DNA reads as TGTGCCAGCAGCGTCATTGGGGGAGTTATGGATACGCAGTATTTT. It encodes CASSVIGGVMDTQYF.

The chain joins TRBV7-2 to TRBJ2-7, with D perhaps matching TRBD1 or TRBD2 (5 bases each). The germline CDR1 and CDR2 sequences are SGHTA and FQGNSA. The V end was cut by 7 bases, the J end by 4 bases, with 14 bases between. The CDR3 runs to 13 residues. In nucleotides, the CDR3 is TGTGCCAGCAACCCTGAGGGACGTTACGAGCAGTACTTC. This translates into CASNPEGRYEQYF.

The chain employs TRBV28 and TRBJ2-7; TRBD2 aligns across 8 bases. The CDR3 runs 12 residues. The V gene's germline CDR1 is MDHEN and CDR2 SYDVKM. The J segment lost 7 bases and the V segment lost 5 bases, leaving 4 bases of the junction unmatched. The CDR3 protein is CASSTQREEQYF. For the CDR3, the DNA is TGTGCCAGCAGTACCCAGCGGGAGGAGCAGTACTTC.

This clone was detected only once. V usage is TRBV27 and J usage is TRBJ2-7; 14 nucleotides align to TRBD2. The CDR3 is 14 residues long. The germline V gene encodes CDR1 MNHEY and CDR2 SMNVEV (reference sequence). J gave up 3 bases and V 6 bases, and 1 base lay outside the gene matches. In DNA, the CDR3 is TGTGCCAGCAGGGGACTAGCGGGAGTCTACGAGCAGTACTTC. It specifies CASRGLAGVYEQYF.

This clone was detected once. This chain links TRBV7-9 with TRBJ2-5; 12 bases are shared with TRBD1. Looked up from germline, CDR1 is SEHNR and CDR2 is FQNEAQ (reference sequence). The V gene end was trimmed by 5 bases and the J gene end by 2 bases; junction bases not matched to a gene: 9. The CDR3 covers 17 residues. CDR3 coding DNA: TGTGCCAGCAGCCCGGGACAGGGGGCGGGAAGGCAAGAGACCCAGTACTTC. Translating gives CASSPGQGAGRQETQYF.

V and J are TRBV7-2 and TRBJ2-7; D is ambiguous. V was cut by 5 bases and J by 4 bases, with 15 bases left in between. Germline V gene data show CDR1 as SGHTA and CDR2 as FQGNSA. The CDR3 covers 14 residues. As DNA, the CDR3 is TGTGCCAGCAGCCCCGGCACACTTCTGTACGAGCAGTACTTC. Protein sequence: CASSPGTLLYEQYF.

The genes are TRBV6-1 and TRBJ1-1, with 7 bases identical to TRBD1. Trimming took 7 bases from V and 6 from J; bases not matched to a gene: 11. This CDR3 is built from 14 residues. The germline V gene has CDR1 MNHNS and CDR2 SASEGT. The CDR3 nucleotides read TGTGCCAGCAATAGACAGGGCCGTTCCTCTGAAGCTTTCTTT. This encodes CASNRQGRSSEAFF.

This chain connects TRBV6-5 to TRBJ1-2; possibly TRBD1 for D (6 bases). Germline lookup yields CDR1 MNHEY and CDR2 SVGAGI. Trimming pared 5 bases from V and 5 bases from J, leaving 12 bases between. CDR3 length: 13 residues. For the CDR3, the DNA is TGTGCCAGCAGTACTACAGGGATATATGGCTACACCTTC. Its protein product is CASSTTGIYGYTF.

The CDR3 DNA is TGTGCCAGCAGTGATCCGCAGGGGAATGGCTACACCTTC. This codes for CASSDPQGNGYTF. The rearrangement links TRBV2 to TRBJ1-2; possibly TRBD1 for D (6 bases). V lost 3 bases and J 6 bases, leaving 11 bases between the germline ends. Germline CDR1 reads SNHLY; CDR2 reads FYNNEI. The CDR3 has 13 amino acids.